A selection of T cell receptor beta chains follows, all from one sample in a study of cytomegalovirus exposure and HLA in healthy donors. Sequencing was performed with immunoSEQ multiplex PCR; in TCRdb, only in-frame clones are kept and a portion is missing. The repertoire holds 140,000 to 150,000 clones, 94% seen once, with about 2% in the top ten. Sequenced sample: PBMCs. Receptors were obtained from a man aged 18 to 29 in good health and CMV-seropositive. The CDR3 runs from the conserved cysteine through the conserved F or W.

>TRBV21-1|13
CASTEGTAYEQYF
>TRBV13|13
CASSLRQTDTQYF
>TRBV2|15
CASSELRTGEGEQYF
>TRBV28|14
CASSPQVGSYEQYF
>TRBV6-6|15
CASSYRTGTGNTIYF
>TRBV6-1|14
CASSEFGTSDTQYF
>TRBV19|15
CASSRASGTYNEQFF
>TRBV7-9|15
CASSLDAVNNSPLHF
>TRBV21-1|15
CASSKVSDREETQYF
>TRBV10-1|14
CASSTGQGISEAFF
>TRBV29-1|16
CSVEAYGNRGTYEQYF
>TRBV4-1|16
CASSQVGGVGTGELFF
>TRBV5-1|14
CASSLSSGSYEQYF
>TRBV7-8|12
CASSPFTDTQYF
>TRBV5-4|15
CASSWDRGQTGELFF
>TRBV7-9|16
CASRVGLAGAPDTQYF
>TRBV28|14
CASRKGLVNEKLFF
>TRBV15|18
CATSRDPKTGAWGTEAFF
>TRBV15|15
CATSPGGGKSYEQYF
>TRBV5-1|16
CASSLASRQGVETQYF
>TRBV7-8|16
CASSPVGSEGQNEQFF
>TRBV27|17
CASSPARGGASYNEQFF
>TRBV23-1|19
CASSHLRGHPFYSNQPQHF
>TRBV6-5|15
CASSYSRQSYNEQFF
>TRBV5-6|16
CASSSLNSFTNYGYTF
>TRBV5-4|17
CASSLDLGAPLGETQYF
>TRBV5-1|15
CASSGSGSGADTQYF
>TRBV4-1|14
CASSQVGSTDTQYF
>TRBV27|15
CASSLSGSHPYEQYF
>TRBV27|13
CASSPLRNQPQHF
>TRBV20-1|11
CSATRDNEQFF
>TRBV28|15
CASDEGGQGHYGYTF
>TRBV5-1|14
CASSAGVSSYEQYF
>TRBV7-3|17
CASSSGLAGRYTGELFF
>TRBV28|13
CASSLYSGTGRFF
>TRBV7-9|16
CASSPRLAGRQETQYF
>TRBV9|17
CASSVGAGGPNTDTQYF
>TRBV27|18
CASSFLPLAGGPENEQYF
>TRBV5-1|16
CASSLRLAGSTDTQYF
>TRBV28|14
CASSLAGSNYGYTF
>TRBV19|14
CASSVRRGSYEQYF
>TRBV7-2|14
CASSLGTNTYEQYF